Shown below are 32 T cell receptor beta chains from a single sample sequenced in a study of cytomegalovirus exposure and HLA in healthy donors. Primers: 60 Vbeta forward and 13 Jbeta reverse. Using immunoSEQ multiplex PCR, the repertoire was profiled, and TCRdb retains in-frame clones only, with some absent. The sample has about 160,000 clones; about 80% are singletons. Sequenced input: PBMCs. The receptors derive from a young man in good health and CMV-seropositive.

In its sample, this clone was seen once. The chain employs TRBV7-9 and TRBJ2-7, with a possible D match to TRBD2 (6 bases). Trimming removed 6 bases from V and 5 bases from J, with 29 bases in between. The CDR3 covers 18 residues. Germline V gene data show CDR1 as SEHNR and CDR2 as FQNEAQ (reference sequence). CDR3 DNA sequence: TGTGCCAGCAGTCGAACCGGGCCGACTAGGCCAAATCAGGACGAGCAGTACTTC. It is translated as CASSRTGPTRPNQDEQYF.

The chain carries TRBV5-1 and TRBJ2-2, with D possibly being TRBD2 (5 bases). V shed 0 bases and J shed 2 bases, with 8 bases lying between them. Germline lookup yields CDR1 SGHRS and CDR2 YFSETQ. This CDR3 spans 15 amino acids. The CDR3 DNA reads as TGCGCCAGCAGCTTGGGTCTAGCCAACACCGGGGAGCTGTTTTTT. Its protein product is CASSLGLANTGELFF.

As for this clone: A junction boundary mismatches the germline segment, possibly from a read error. This specimen includes other DNA sequences encoding the same CDR3. The chain is built from TRBV7-9 and TRBJ2-7, with 7 bases matching TRBD1. Germline V CDR1 and CDR2: SEHNR, FQNEAQ (reference sequence). The CDR3 extends over 15 amino acids. The CDR3: CASSTWDSWNYEQYF. The CDR3 DNA follows: TGTGCCAGCAGCACCTGGGACAGTTGGAACTACGAGCAGTACTTT.

The genes are TRBV6-5 and TRBJ1-1, with a weak D call TRBD1 (5 bases). The CDR3 contains 13 residues. The germline CDR1 and CDR2 sequences are MNHEY and SVGAGI. V shed 2 bases and J shed 11 bases, with 15 bases lying between them. CDR3 region: CASSYARPGTAFF. The CDR3, as DNA: TGTGCCAGCAGTTACGCGCGACCTGGGACTGCTTTCTTT.

This chain links TRBV30 with TRBJ2-7; TRBD1 aligns across 8 bases. Germline CDR1 reads GTSNPN; CDR2 reads SVGIG (reference sequence). V shed 5 bases, J shed 5 bases, and the junction held 17 bases outside the gene matches. The CDR3 runs to 16 residues. The chain's CDR3 is CAWEKISGGLGDEQYF. The DNA of the CDR3 is TGTGCCTGGGAAAAAATATCAGGGGGCCTGGGGGACGAGCAGTACTTC.

V is TRBV18 and J is TRBJ2-1; D might be TRBD2 (5 bases). The CDR3 extends over 17 amino acids. Germline V lookup: CDR1 KGHSH, CDR2 LQKENI. Trimming left V 3 bases short and J 0 bases short, with 15 bases between. The CDR3 DNA sequence: TGTGCCAGCTCACCCTCGGGATCCCAAAGCTCCTACAATGAGCAGTTCTTC. Translation: CASSPSGSQSSYNEQFF.

This clone was recorded only once. The DNA for the CDR3 is TGTGCCAGCAGTGAATCGGGACTTCCAAGCAATGAGCAGTTCTTC. Translation: CASSESGLPSNEQFF. The chain links TRBV6-1 to TRBJ2-1, with D tentatively TRBD2 (6 bases). CDR3 length: 15 amino acids. Germline loops: CDR1 MNHNS, CDR2 SASEGT. The V end lost 2 bases, the J end lost 6 bases, and 14 bases lay between the germline ends.

This clone was observed a handful of times. The chain combines TRBV28 with TRBJ2-1, with a possible D match to TRBD2 (6 bases). The germline gives CDR1 MDHEN, CDR2 SYDVKM. V lost 7 bases and J lost 7, with 14 bases in between. The CDR3 has 13 amino acids. CDR3 sequence (DNA): TGTGCCAGCATGGAGGGCAGGAGGAATGAGCAGTTCTTC. It encodes CASMEGRRNEQFF.

This chain uses TRBV11-2 with TRBJ2-7; 9 bases match TRBD1. Germline V gene sequence: CDR1 SGHAT, CDR2 FQNNGV. CDR3 length equals 16 residues. V was clipped by 4 bases and J by 4 bases; unmatched bases: 11. The CDR3 DNA reads TGTGCCAGCAGCTCCTACCCCTCCGGGACAGGGTACGAGCAGTACTTC. It specifies CASSSYPSGTGYEQYF.

The chain employs TRBV7-8 and TRBJ2-1; 11 bases agree with TRBD2. The CDR3 consists of 16 residues. J lost 6 bases, V lost 6 bases, and 10 bases had no gene match. The germline V gene encodes CDR1 SGHVS and CDR2 FQNEAQ. The CDR3 loop reads CASSYLAGGQVNEQFF. CDR3 DNA: TGTGCCAGCAGTTACCTAGCGGGAGGCCAGGTCAATGAGCAGTTCTTC.

This CDR3 is CASSSPTRGLGTDTQYF. The CDR3 bases are TGTGCCAGCAGTTCCCCAACCAGGGGGCTAGGGACAGATACGCAGTATTTT. The genes are TRBV27 and TRBJ2-3; TRBD1 agrees at 8 bases. This CDR3 has 17 residues. J gave up 3 bases and V 4 bases, and 12 bases lay outside the gene matches. Germline lookup yields CDR1 MNHEY and CDR2 SMNVEV (reference sequence).

The chain employs TRBV28 and TRBJ2-6, with D unclear. CDR3 length equals 16 residues. Germline V CDR1 and CDR2: MDHEN, SYDVKM. V was pared by 2 bases and J by 1 base, with 9 bases between. The CDR3, as DNA: TGTGCCAGCAGTTTAACCCGAGTTTCTGGGGCCAACGTCCTGACTTTC. This gives the protein CASSLTRVSGANVLTF. The full variable domain, in which reference TRBV28 and TRBJ2-6 provide the parts outside the CDR3, is DVKVTQSSRYLVKRTGEKVFLECVQDMDHENMFWYRQDPGLGLRLIYFSYDVKMKEKGDIPEGYSVSREKKERFSLILESASTNQTSMYLCASSLTRVSGANVLTFGAGSRLTVL.

V and J are TRBV2 and TRBJ2-2, with 7 positions matching TRBD1. Germline V gene lookup returns CDR1 SNHLY and CDR2 FYNNEI. Unmatched junction bases numbered 10, after V lost 6 bases and J lost 3 bases. There are 16 residues in the CDR3. As DNA, the CDR3 is TGTGCCAGCAGCCTACAGGGGCGAGGGTACACCGGGGAGCTGTTTTTT. It is translated as CASSLQGRGYTGELFF.

CDR3 protein: CAWGEGEAFF. CDR3 nucleotide sequence: TGTGCCTGGGGGGAGGGGGAAGCTTTCTTT. J is TRBJ1-1 and V is TRBV30, with D possibly matching TRBD1 (5 bases). The CDR3 extends over 10 amino acids. CDR1 is GTSNPN and CDR2 is SVGIG in the germline V gene (reference sequence). Trimming shortened V by 5 bases and J by 8 bases, and 9 bases separated the two germline ends. Full variable domain (outside the CDR3, taken from reference TRBV30 and TRBJ1-1): SQTIHQWPATLVQPVGSPLSLECTVEGTSNPNLYWYRQAAGRGLQLLFYSVGIGQISSEVPQNLSASRPQDRQFILSSKKLLLSDSGFYLCAWGEGEAFFGQGTRLTVV.

This clone occurred a few times. This chain uses TRBV11-2 with TRBJ1-1; D may be TRBD1 (6 bases). This CDR3 has 15 residues. V gave up 0 bases and J gave up 1 base, with 9 bases separating them. CDR1 is SGHAT and CDR2 is FQNNGV in the germline V gene. The CDR3 bases are TGTGCCAGCAGCTTAGAGCGGGGGCCGAACACTGAAGCTTTCTTT. It specifies CASSLERGPNTEAFF. The variable domain in full, with the rest retrieved from reference TRBV11-2 and TRBJ1-1, is EAGVAQSPRYKIIEKRQSVAFWCNPISGHATLYWYQQILGQGPKLLIQFQNNGVVDDSQLPKDRFSAERLKGVDSTLKIQPAKLEDSAVYLCASSLERGPNTEAFFGQGTRLTVV.

The chain carries TRBV19 and TRBJ2-1; unclear D gene. Trimming took off 3 bases at V and 2 bases at J, with 8 bases between the two ends. Germline V CDR1 and CDR2: LNHDA, SQIVND (reference sequence). The CDR3 totals 14 residues. The CDR3 DNA follows: TGTGCCAGTAGTATGCGTTCCGCCTACAATGAGCAGTTCTTC. Protein sequence: CASSMRSAYNEQFF.

This chain joins TRBV7-2 and TRBJ1-1, with a possible D match to TRBD1 (5 bases). V lost 4 bases and J 4 bases, leaving 13 bases between the germline ends. CDR1 is SGHTA, CDR2 FQGNSA, per germline. This CDR3 spans 14 amino acids. CDR3 DNA sequence: TGTGCCAGCAGCTCCCGCCAGGGAGGCACTGAAGCTTTCTTT. Translation gives CASSSRQGGTEAFF.

V usage is TRBV27 and J usage is TRBJ2-7; weak D call: TRBD2 (7 bases). Per the germline V gene, CDR1 is MNHEY and CDR2 is SMNVEV (reference sequence). This CDR3 has 14 residues. V was clipped by 3 bases and J by 2 bases, with 11 bases between them. CDR3 amino acids: CASSLGGAAYEQYF. In DNA form, the CDR3 reads TGTGCCAGCAGTTTGGGGGGGGCCGCCTACGAGCAGTACTTC.

V usage is TRBV7-9 and J usage is TRBJ2-7, with D possibly matching TRBD1 (6 bases). Germline-derived CDR1 and CDR2 are SEHNR and FQNEAQ (reference sequence). V lost 5 bases and J 5 bases, leaving 16 bases between the germline ends. There are 14 residues in the CDR3. The CDR3 DNA reads as TGTGCCAGCAGCCCCCCCCCAGGGGTCCACGAGCAGTACTTC. It is translated as CASSPPPGVHEQYF.

The chain uses TRBV6-6 and TRBJ1-5; the match to TRBD1 covers 12 bases. The V gene's germline CDR1 is MNHNY and CDR2 SVGAGI (reference sequence). The CDR3 covers 16 residues. V lost 6 bases and J lost 4; bases outside the gene matches: 7. The CDR3 coding sequence is TGTGCCAGCAGAGGGACAGGGGGCGCGATGAATCAGCCCCAGCATTTT. As protein: CASRGTGGAMNQPQHF.

The V call is TRBV7-2, the J call TRBJ2-7; unclear D gene. CDR1 is SGHTA and CDR2 is FQGNSA in the germline V gene. V lost 2 bases to trimming and J lost 4 bases, with 6 bases between them. There are 12 residues in the CDR3. The CDR3 is CASSLMSYEQYF. In DNA, the CDR3 is TGTGCCAGCAGCTTAATGAGTTACGAGCAGTACTTC.

The chain uses TRBV19 and TRBJ2-7; the D gene is possibly TRBD2 (7 bases). The CDR3 loop spans 15 amino acids. The V end was cut by 3 bases, the J end by 2 bases, with 14 bases between. Germline V gene lookup returns CDR1 LNHDA and CDR2 SQIVND (reference sequence). DNA of the CDR3: TGTGCCAGTAGTATTTACGGGGGGCGAACCTACGAGCAGTACTTC. Translation: CASSIYGGRTYEQYF.

This chain joins TRBV7-2 and TRBJ2-4, with 7 bases lining up with TRBD2. J was trimmed by 1 base and V by 5 bases; bases with no gene match: 8. The CDR3 has 16 residues. CDR1 SGHTA and CDR2 FQGNSA come from the germline V gene. The CDR3 reads CASSGGLVSAKNIQYF. In DNA form, the CDR3 reads TGTGCCAGCAGCGGCGGACTAGTTTCGGCCAAAAACATTCAGTACTTC.

The chain recombines TRBV5-6 with TRBJ2-7, with 10 bases matching TRBD1. The J segment lost 2 bases and the V segment lost 4 bases, leaving 6 bases of the junction unmatched. CDR3 length: 15 amino acids. Germline V CDR1 and CDR2: SGHDT, YYEEEE. CDR3 region: CASSPTGTGAYEQYF. In DNA form, the CDR3 reads TGTGCCAGCAGCCCTACCGGGACAGGGGCCTACGAGCAGTACTTC.

This chain connects TRBV6-6 to TRBJ2-1; 13 nucleotides agree with TRBD2. The CDR3 spans 14 residues. V shed 4 bases and J 10 bases; nucleotides not matched to a gene: 4. Germline values: CDR1 MNHNY, CDR2 SVGAGI (reference sequence). The CDR3 loop reads CASSLWTSGSEQFF. For the CDR3, the DNA is TGTGCCAGCAGTTTGTGGACTAGCGGGAGCGAGCAGTTCTTC.

J is TRBJ2-7 and V is TRBV4-2, with D unresolved. Germline loops: CDR1 LGHNA, CDR2 YNFKEQ. The CDR3 length is 14 residues. The ends were cut back, 1 base at V and 6 bases at J, with 13 bases in the middle. CDR3 DNA sequence: TGTGCCAGCAGCCAAGGGGCCTTATTAGGCGAGCAGTACTTC. Translating gives CASSQGALLGEQYF.

This clone occurred a few times. The chain is built from TRBV7-8 and TRBJ2-5; weak D call: TRBD1 (6 bases). V gave up 1 base and J gave up 0 bases, with 15 bases separating them. The germline V gene has CDR1 SGHVS and CDR2 FQNEAQ. This CDR3 comprises 17 residues. The CDR3: CASSLEGDSWYQETQYF. The CDR3 DNA is TGTGCCAGCAGCTTAGAGGGGGATAGTTGGTACCAAGAGACCCAGTACTTC.

The genes are TRBV7-9 and TRBJ1-1, with a tentative D call TRBD1 (6 bases). The CDR3 totals 17 residues. Per the germline V gene, CDR1 is SEHNR and CDR2 is FQNEAQ (reference sequence). Between the trimmed V and J ends, which lost 7 bases and 1 base, there was a span of 22 bases. Written as DNA, the CDR3 is TGTGCCAGCACACCCACCACCCTCGGGACACCGAACACTGAAGCTTTCTTT. The encoded protein is CASTPTTLGTPNTEAFF.

The V and J genes are TRBV9 and TRBJ2-3, with 7 bases fitting TRBD1. J gave up 0 bases and V 3 bases, and 7 bases lay outside the gene matches. The CDR3 is 16 amino acids. CDR1 is SGDLS, CDR2 YYNGEE, per germline. The CDR3 coding sequence is TGTGCCAGCAGCGATGAATCGGGACAGAGCACAGATACGCAGTATTTT. Its translation is CASSDESGQSTDTQYF.

J is TRBJ1-5 and V is TRBV5-3; unclear D gene. TRBV5-3 is given ORF status, its function remaining uncertain. V dropped 6 bases and J dropped 6 bases, with 7 bases sitting between them. This CDR3 is built from 11 residues. The CDR3 loop reads CARIIAQPQHF. The CDR3 region has the DNA TGTGCCAGAATAATAGCTCAGCCCCAGCATTTT.

J is TRBJ1-2 and V is TRBV6-1, with D unresolved. Trimming cost V 2 bases and J 0 bases, with 10 bases left between them. The CDR3 consists of 15 residues. Germline V gene data show CDR1 as MNHNS and CDR2 as SASEGT. The CDR3 reads CASSEKYGTNYGYTF. In nucleotides, the CDR3 is TGTGCCAGCAGTGAAAAGTACGGGACTAACTATGGCTACACCTTC.

This clone was seen just once. At the DNA level, this CDR3 is encoded by other sequences in the same sample as well. CDR3 residues: CASKSGTGVFKQYF. In DNA, the CDR3 is TGTGCCAGCAAGAGCGGGACAGGGGTTTTCAAGCAGTACTTC. The genes are TRBV6-5 and TRBJ2-7; 10 bases match TRBD1. There are 14 residues in the CDR3. J gave up 8 bases and V 7 bases, and 11 bases lay outside the gene matches. Germline V gene sequence: CDR1 MNHEY, CDR2 SVGAGI.